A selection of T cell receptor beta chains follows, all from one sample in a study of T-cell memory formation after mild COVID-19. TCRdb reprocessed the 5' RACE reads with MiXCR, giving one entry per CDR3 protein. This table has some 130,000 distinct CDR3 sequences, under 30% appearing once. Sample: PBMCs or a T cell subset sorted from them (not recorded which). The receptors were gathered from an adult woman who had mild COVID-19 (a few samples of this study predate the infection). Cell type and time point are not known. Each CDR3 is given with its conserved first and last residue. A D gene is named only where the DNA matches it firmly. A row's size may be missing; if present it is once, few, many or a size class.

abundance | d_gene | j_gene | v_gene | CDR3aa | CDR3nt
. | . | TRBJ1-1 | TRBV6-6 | CASSSPNQQGPGTEAFF | TGTGCCAGCAGTTCCCCGAACCAACAGGGCCCCGGGACTGAAGCTTTCTTT
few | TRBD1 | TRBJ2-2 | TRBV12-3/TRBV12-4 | CASSLAGTENTGELFF | TGTGCCAGCAGTTTAGCCGGGACAGAGAACACCGGGGAGCTGTTTTTT
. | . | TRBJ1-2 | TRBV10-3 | CAISEGPDYGYTF | TGTGCCATCAGTGAGGGTCCCGACTATGGCTACACCTTC
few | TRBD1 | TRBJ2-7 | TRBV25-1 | CASSETGTGAYEQYF | TGTGCCAGCAGTGAAACCGGGACAGGGGCCTACGAGCAGTACTTC
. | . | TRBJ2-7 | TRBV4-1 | CASSQRADSYEQYF | TGCGCCAGCAGCCAGAGGGCCGACTCCTACGAGCAGTACTTC
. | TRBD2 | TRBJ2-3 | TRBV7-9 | CASSLVVAGTDTQYF | TGTGCCAGCAGCTTAGTTGTAGCGGGAACAGATACGCAGTATTTT
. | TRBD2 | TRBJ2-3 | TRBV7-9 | CASSPTSGRRPDTQYF | TGTGCCAGCAGCCCCACTAGCGGGAGGAGGCCAGATACGCAGTATTTT
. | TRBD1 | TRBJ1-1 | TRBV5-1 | CASSNLVGTGSTEAFF | TGCGCCAGCAGCAATCTCGTCGGGACAGGGAGCACTGAAGCTTTCTTT
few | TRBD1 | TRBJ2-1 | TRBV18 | CASSPRQGQKNEQFF | TGTGCCAGCTCACCTAGACAGGGTCAAAAAAATGAGCAGTTCTTC
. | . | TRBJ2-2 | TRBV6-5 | CASSPGPANTGELFF | TGTGCCAGCAGCCCAGGACCCGCGAACACCGGGGAGCTGTTTTTT
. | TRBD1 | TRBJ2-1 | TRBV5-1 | CASLGTADNEQFF | TGCGCCAGCCTCGGGACAGCAGACAATGAGCAGTTCTTC
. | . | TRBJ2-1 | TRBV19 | CASSIVGLLNEQFF | TGTGCCAGTAGTATAGTAGGACTACTCAATGAGCAGTTCTTC
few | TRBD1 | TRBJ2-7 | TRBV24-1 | CAALLGTGCEQYF | TGTGCCGCCCTCCTCGGGACAGGGTGCGAGCAGTACTTC
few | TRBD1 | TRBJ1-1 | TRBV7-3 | CASSGQGQYTEAFF | TGTGCCAGCAGCGGACAGGGCCAGTACACTGAAGCTTTCTTT
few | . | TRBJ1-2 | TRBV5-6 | CASSFAGGGDTF | TGTGCCAGCAGCTTCGCGGGCGGAGGCGACACCTTC
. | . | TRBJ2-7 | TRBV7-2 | CASSETMGYEQYF | TGTGCCAGCAGCGAAACTATGGGGTACGAGCAGTACTTC
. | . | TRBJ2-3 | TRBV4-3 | CASSQDIQLGTDTQYF | TGCGCCAGCAGCCAAGATATACAGTTAGGCACAGATACGCAGTATTTT
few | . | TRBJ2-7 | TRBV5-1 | CASSPPAAVSYEQYF | TGCGCCAGCAGCCCCCCTGCGGCGGTTTCCTACGAGCAGTACTTC
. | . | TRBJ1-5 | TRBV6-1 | CASSEAPSWGQPQHF | TGTGCCAGCAGTGAAGCGCCTTCTTGGGGTCAGCCCCAGCATTTT
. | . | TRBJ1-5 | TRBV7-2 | CASSLESPTSGNQPQHF | TGTGCCAGCAGCTTAGAGTCGCCGACAAGCGGCAATCAGCCCCAGCATTTT
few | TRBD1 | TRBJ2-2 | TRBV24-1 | CASRDSNTGELFF | TGTGCCAGCCGGGACAGCAACACCGGGGAGCTGTTTTTT
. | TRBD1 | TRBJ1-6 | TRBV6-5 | CASRAGGSPLHF | TGTGCCAGCAGGGCAGGGGGATCACCCCTCCACTTT
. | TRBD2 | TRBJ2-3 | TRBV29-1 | CSVEVLADPTDTQYF | TGCAGCGTTGAAGTACTAGCGGACCCCACAGATACGCAGTATTTT
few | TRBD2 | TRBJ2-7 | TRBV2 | CASTTSGGPAYEQYF | TGTGCCAGCACCACTAGCGGGGGCCCCGCCTACGAGCAGTACTTC
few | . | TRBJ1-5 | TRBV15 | CATSRGGQPQHF | TGTGCCACCAGCAGAGGAGGACAGCCCCAGCATTTT
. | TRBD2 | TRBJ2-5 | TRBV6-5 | CASSYYLREGETQYF | TGTGCCAGCAGTTACTACCTCAGGGAGGGAGAGACCCAGTACTTC
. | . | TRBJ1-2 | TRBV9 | CASSVSLTGGYGYTF | TGTGCCAGCAGCGTTTCTCTGACGGGGGGCTATGGCTACACCTTC
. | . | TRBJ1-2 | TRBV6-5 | CASSYSGRVYGYTF | TGTGCCAGCAGTTACAGTGGGCGCGTCTATGGCTACACCTTC
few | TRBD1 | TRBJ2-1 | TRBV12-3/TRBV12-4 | CASRPGQGSEQFF | TGTGCCAGCAGGCCGGGACAGGGGTCCGAGCAGTTCTTC
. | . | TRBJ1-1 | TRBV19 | CASSRGVTVPIEAFF | TGTGCCAGTAGTAGGGGGGTCACGGTACCAATTGAAGCTTTCTTT